This TCR beta chain was observed in a study of CD8+ T cells in alopecia areata. Study overall: Tofacitinib exposure lasted 6 to 18 months, followed by 6 months off drug.

Peripheral blood, together with lesional scalp punch biopsies, was collected from alopecia areata patients. Comments on this clone: The antigen remains undetermined.

Study-wide results and limits: Higher clonality was seen in lesional scalp than in normal scalp, especially in alopecia totalis/universalis. TCR sharing across patients was less clear than in mice, possibly HLA-related.

TCR sequencing used cDNA made by reverse transcription of extracted RNA. The protocol was immunoSEQ multiplex PCR, while the TCRdb copy is restricted to in-frame clones and leaves out a portion. The sample consists of over 120,000 clones, approximately 50% of them appearing once. This CDR3 contains 12 residues. Trimming took off 5 bases at V and 8 bases at J, with 10 bases between the two ends. Germline V CDR1 and CDR2: ENHRY, SYGVKD. Sequenced here: CD4+ T cells sorted from blood, sampled at week 0. V usage is TRBV10-3 and J usage is TRBJ2-4; D is unresolved. The clonotype comes from a human donor with alopecia areata. The DNA for the CDR3 is TGTGCCATCAGTCCCCGTCAGGACATTCAGTACTTC. Its translation: CAISPRQDIQYF.